This TCR beta chain was obtained from a study of regulatory T cells in long-lasting Graves disease (TCRdb year 2021). For the study in its entirety: Persistent Graves' disease meant more than 5 years of antithyroid drug treatment with TSH receptor autoantibodies that stayed positive. Patients with persistent Graves' disease were compared with patients with newly diagnosed Graves' disease using TCR sequencing and RNA sequencing of peripheral blood. The study was registered as a clinical trial and conducted in China. A total of roughly 35 samples underwent TCR sequencing: around 13 from persistent and roughly 20 from newly diagnosed Graves' disease patients. Antithyroid drugs had been taken for approximately 10 years on average by persistent Graves' disease patients in the clinical cohort.

The time point label on this specimen signifies: persistent/refractory GD, antithyroid drugs over 5 years with positive TRAb. For both TCR sequencing and RNA sequencing, RNA was extracted from PBMCs in TRIzol. The diagnosis of Graves' disease was made according to American Thyroid Association guidelines. Patients were recruited from an endocrinology department in Xi'an, China. Each patient gave around 9.2 milliliters of peripheral blood, collected in an EDTA anticoagulant tube. Ficoll Paque Plus density gradient separation was used to isolate PBMCs, and no additional T cell sorting was done. An Agilent 2100 Bioanalyzer and agarose gel were used to assess RNA quality, and a NanoDrop 2000 was used to measure RNA concentration. V drops 5 bases and J drops 0 bases, leaving 26 bases in between. Its CDR3 holds 20 amino acids, cysteine through phenylalanine. Only the CDR3 portion is preserved as DNA: 60 bases, with reading frame beginning at the first base. The germline V gene yields SNHLY for CDR1 and FYNNEI for CDR2.

To note about this clonotype: Its antigen is unknown. No base qualities exist here, and no much larger clone lies one base off it.

The library was obtained by multiplex PCR. Sequencing used an Illumina HiSeq 4000. CDR3 regions were amplified by Arm-PCR with iRepertoire HTBI primers to construct TCR beta libraries. Before sequencing, the PCR products underwent gel purification. The study's own analysis went as follows. Gene usage analysis of CDR3 amino acid clonotypes relied on the approximately 60 TRBV and about 15 TRBJ segments identified across samples. COPE and FqMerger were used to merge the filtered high-quality paired reads into contigs. BLAST was used to align contigs to IMGT TRBV, TRBD and TRBJ reference genes, and CDR3 was defined according to IMGT. Highly expanded clones were defined as clonotypes with a frequency above 0.1%. Repertoire diversity was measured by Shannon entropy, and V-J evenness by the Gini coefficient. A clonotype found in more than one individual was treated as public. Using fastp at Q25 and MiXCR, TCRdb reprocessed the public reads and kept productive beta chains. Identical CDR3 proteins give one entry, which carries the most common genes and DNA. TCRdb's processing, not the authors' own work, is the source of the V and J calls. For this sample there are 350,000 to 450,000 distinct CDR3 sequences; less than 25% appear just once. Around 20% of the sample belongs to the ten largest clones.

The paper's findings and limits, for the study overall: Patients with persistent disease shared more public clonotypes (under 3,000) than newly diagnosed patients did (around 980). The small sample size was acknowledged by the authors as a limitation that may reduce accuracy. Only peripheral blood was studied, because thyroid tissue, the primary lesion, was inaccessible. TRBV28, TRBJ1-2 and TRBJ2-5 were preferentially used in persistent disease, while TRBV20-1 and TRBJ2-1 were favored in newly diagnosed disease. Sequencing and analysis were restricted to the TCR beta chain. Compared with newly diagnosed patients, persistent Graves' disease patients had lower TCR Shannon entropy and fewer highly expanded clones, which suggests clonal expansion.

The source material was peripheral blood mononuclear cells (PBMCs), sampled when the disease was refractory, from a patient treated with antithyroid drugs. The source is a female donor with Graves disease. This sequence uses TRBV2 and TRBJ2-4, and TRBD1 may be the D gene, going by 5 matching bases. The CDR3 is CASSPFLTGPTNLAKNIQYF. The sequenced DNA: TGTGCCAGCAGTCCGTTCCTTACAGGCCCCACGAATCTAGCCAAAAACATTCAGTACTTC.